The 21 T cell receptor beta chains below all came from one sample that was sequenced in a study of T cell responses to AZD1222 COVID-19 vaccine. Sequenced by immunoSEQ multiplex PCR; TCRdb stores in-frame clones only, minus some. This sample has over 100,000 clones, with around 86% found just once. Sequencing used peripheral blood, obtained on day 0 of AZD1222 vaccination. The receptors derive from an adult in good health.

The DNA of the CDR3 is TGTGCCAGCAGCCAAAACATACTGGACAGGAACTATGGCTACACCTTC. Translated: CASSQNILDRNYGYTF. The chain uses TRBV14 and TRBJ1-2; 7 bases are a match to TRBD1. Germline trimming cut 2 bases from V and 2 bases from J; bases unmatched to any gene: 8. The V gene's germline CDR1 is SGHDN and CDR2 FVKESK. This CDR3 comprises 16 residues. Complete variable domain (other parts from reference TRBV14 and TRBJ1-2): EAGVTQFPSHSVIEKGQTVTLRCDPISGHDNLYWYRRVMGKEIKFLLHFVKESKQDESGMPNNRFLAERTGGTYSTLKVQPAELEDSGVYFCASSQNILDRNYGYTFGSGTRLTVV.

CDR3 sequence (DNA): TGTGCCAGTAGTATTTCCGGGGTCCGCAACAATGAGCAGTTCTTC. This codes for CASSISGVRNNEQFF. The chain links TRBV19 to TRBJ2-1; D may be TRBD2 (5 bases). Germline V gives CDR1 LNHDA, CDR2 SQIVND (reference sequence). V lost 3 bases to trimming and J lost 5 bases, with 14 bases between them. This CDR3 comprises 15 residues.

The rearrangement links TRBV3-1 (or the pseudogene TRBV3-2) to TRBJ1-2; tentatively, D is TRBD1 (6 bases). The CDR3 loop spans 18 amino acids. The V and J ends lost 4 bases and 3 bases respectively, with 24 bases between them. Germline values: CDR1 LGHDT, CDR2 YNNKEL (reference sequence). The CDR3 here is CASSLRGGVPGGHYGYTF. The CDR3 DNA is TGTGCCAGCAGCCTCCGGGGGGGGGTTCCCGGGGGCCACTATGGCTACACCTTC.

The chain carries TRBV28 and TRBJ1-1; D is ambiguous. The CDR3 loop spans 11 amino acids. The ends were cut back, 6 bases at V and 2 bases at J, with 4 bases in the middle. The germline gives CDR1 MDHEN, CDR2 SYDVKM. The CDR3 coding sequence is TGTGCCAGCAGGTTAAACACTGAAGCTTTCTTT. Translated: CASRLNTEAFF.

The genes are TRBV5-1 and TRBJ1-1; tentative D call: TRBD1 (6 bases). Germline V gene sequence: CDR1 SGHRS, CDR2 YFSETQ. CDR3 size: 15 residues. Trimming left V 0 bases short and J 1 base short, with 10 bases between. CDR3 amino acids: CASSLEGHPNTEAFF. CDR3 nucleotides: TGCGCCAGCAGCTTGGAGGGACACCCGAACACTGAAGCTTTCTTT.

In nucleotides, the CDR3 is TGTGCCAGCAGCTTAAGCAGGGTTGAAGCTTTCTTT. The encoded protein is CASSLSRVEAFF. The chain couples TRBV7-2 to TRBJ1-1; weak D call: TRBD1 (5 bases). Trimming left V 2 bases short and J 7 bases short, with 8 bases between. The CDR3 extends over 12 amino acids. Germline CDR1 is SGHTA and CDR2 is FQGNSA.

This chain joins TRBV6-2 or TRBV6-3 and TRBJ2-2; D not certain. V shed 4 bases and J shed 1 base, with 10 bases lying between them. This CDR3 has 15 amino acids. Per germline, CDR1 MNHEY and CDR2 SVGEGT. CDR3 coding DNA: TGTGCCAGCAGTTTCAATCTAGGGAACACCGGGGAGCTGTTTTTT. Its protein product is CASSFNLGNTGELFF.

The table lists this clone with a count of one. The chain links TRBV12-3 or TRBV12-4 to TRBJ2-7; unclear D gene. Trimming took off 4 bases at V and 3 bases at J, with 10 bases between the two ends. This CDR3 region has 13 residues. CDR3 loop: CASSSVASYEQYF. The CDR3, as DNA: TGTGCCAGCAGTTCCGTGGCCAGCTACGAGCAGTACTTC.

V is TRBV3-1 (or the pseudogene TRBV3-2) and J is TRBJ1-1, with TRBD1 identical over 9 bases. CDR1 and CDR2 from the germline V gene are LGHDT and YNNKEL (reference sequence). The CDR3 runs to 14 residues. With 4 bases clipped from V and 5 bases from J, the junction kept 5 bases outside the gene matches. DNA of the CDR3: TGTGCCAGCAGCCGAATCGGGACAGGGACTGAAGCTTTCTTT. This encodes CASSRIGTGTEAFF.

J is TRBJ2-1 and V is TRBV13, with 8 positions matching TRBD1. Trimming cost V 2 bases and J 8 bases; bases outside gene matches: 8. Germline V CDR1 and CDR2: PRHDT, FYEKMQ (reference sequence). There are 15 residues in the CDR3. CDR3 sequence (DNA): TGTGCCAGCAGCTTACGAACGGACAGGGTCGATGAGCAGTTCTTC. Encoded protein: CASSLRTDRVDEQFF.

Written as DNA, the CDR3 is TGTGCCAGCAGCGTAGGTGGGGTGCTTAACTATGGCTACACCTTC. This translates into CASSVGGVLNYGYTF. The V gene is TRBV9, the J gene TRBJ1-2, with no clear D. The CDR3 totals 15 residues. Trimming removed 0 bases at V and 1 base at J, with 10 bases between. In germline, CDR1 is SGDLS, CDR2 YYNGEE.

The CDR3 DNA is TGCGCCAGCAGCTGGTCTACAGGGGGCAATCAGCCCCAGCATTTT. Its translation: CASSWSTGGNQPQHF. The rearrangement uses TRBV5-1 and TRBJ1-5; 7 bases are a match to TRBD1. CDR3 length equals 15 residues. V lost 3 bases to trimming and J lost 2 bases; unmatched junction nucleotides: 5. CDR1 SGHRS and CDR2 YFSETQ come from the germline V gene.

V and J are TRBV4-2 and TRBJ2-5, with D perhaps TRBD1 (5 bases). V was trimmed by 0 bases and J by 4 bases, leaving 15 bases between them. The germline gives CDR1 LGHNA, CDR2 YNFKEQ. The CDR3 consists of 16 residues. The CDR3 is CASSQDLRLGVETQYF. The CDR3 nucleotides are TGTGCCAGCAGCCAAGATTTGCGGTTAGGGGTAGAGACCCAGTACTTC.

The V call is TRBV27, the J call TRBJ1-2; the D is unclear. CDR3 length: 14 residues. The germline V gene encodes CDR1 MNHEY and CDR2 SMNVEV (reference sequence). Trimming took off 2 bases at V and 6 bases at J, with 13 bases between the two ends. The CDR3 reads CASSLKPESHGYTF. The CDR3 nucleotides read TGTGCCAGCAGTTTAAAACCCGAGTCACATGGCTACACCTTC.

The genes are TRBV10-2 and TRBJ2-1; 11 nucleotides match TRBD2. V lost 1 base, J lost 2 bases, and 1 base stayed unmatched. Germline V gene data show CDR1 as WSHSY and CDR2 as SAAADI. CDR3 length: 16 residues. The CDR3 DNA reads TGCGCCAGCAGTGAGTTTAGCGGGGGGGCCTACAATGAGCAGTTCTTC. Its translation is CASSEFSGGAYNEQFF.

The CDR3 protein is CASSQDRVTQYF. CDR3 DNA sequence: TGTGCCAGCAGCCAAGATCGGGTGACCCAGTACTTC. The V call is TRBV3-1 (or the pseudogene TRBV3-2), the J call TRBJ2-5; D uncertain. Germline V gene data show CDR1 as LGHDT and CDR2 as YNNKEL (reference sequence). Between the trimmed V and J ends, which lost 0 bases and 7 bases, there was a span of 6 bases. The CDR3 totals 12 residues.

The V call is TRBV6-1, the J call TRBJ2-7; 8 bases match TRBD1. This CDR3 region has 15 residues. Germline lookup yields CDR1 MNHNS and CDR2 SASEGT. Germline trimming cut 1 base from V and 0 bases from J; bases unmatched to any gene: 2. This CDR3 is CASSEGQGASYEQYF. CDR3 sequence (DNA): TGTGCCAGCAGTGAAGGGCAGGGGGCCTCCTACGAGCAGTACTTC.

The gene calls are TRBV19 and TRBJ1-2, with 7 bases lining up with TRBD1. Germline V gene lookup returns CDR1 LNHDA and CDR2 SQIVND (reference sequence). This CDR3 is built from 16 residues. With 4 bases clipped from V and 6 bases from J, the junction kept 14 bases outside the gene matches. DNA for the CDR3: TGTGCCAGTAGTACGCGACAGGGATTTATAGTAAATGGCTACACCTTC. Its translation is CASSTRQGFIVNGYTF.

This clone was found once. Written as DNA, the CDR3 is TGTGCCAGCAGTCACCGGGGGAATACTGAAGCTTTCTTT. It yields the protein CASSHRGNTEAFF. The chain employs TRBV27 and TRBJ1-1, with D perhaps matching TRBD1 (5 bases). V was clipped by 5 bases and J by 5 bases, with 12 bases between them. The length of the CDR3 is 13 residues. CDR1 MNHEY and CDR2 SMNVEV come from the germline V gene (reference sequence).

This sequence joins TRBV4-1 and TRBJ1-2; TRBD1 matches at 12 bases. Germline-derived CDR1 and CDR2 are MGHRA and YSYEKL. After removal of 1 base from V and 4 bases from J, the junction contained 7 bases not matched to a gene. The CDR3 spans 17 residues. CDR3 DNA: TGCGCCAGCAGCCAAGGACCGGGACAGGGGGCGGGCTATGGCTACACCTTC. Translating it yields CASSQGPGQGAGYGYTF.

This chain links TRBV19 with TRBJ1-4; no definite D call. Germline V gene lookup returns CDR1 LNHDA and CDR2 SQIVND (reference sequence). The CDR3 is 13 amino acids. V gave up 5 bases and J gave up 0 bases, with 4 bases separating them. The CDR3 nucleotides read TGTGCCAGTAGTGGAACAACTAATGAAAAACTGTTTTTT. It translates to CASSGTTNEKLFF.